The clone carrying this T cell receptor (beta chain) was found many times. As yet, its antigen is unknown. Germline V gene sequence: CDR1 LGHDT, CDR2 YNNKEL (reference sequence). Unmatched junction bases numbered 10, after V lost 10 bases and J lost 6 bases. The CDR3 extends over 15 amino acids. This record belongs to a study of T cells in Graves' hyperthyroidism and ophthalmopathy. The CDR3 regions of TCR beta were amplified from RNA transcripts. A first-round RT-PCR of the TCR CDR3 used the HTBI primer set. MiXCR was run by TCRdb on the multiplex PCR reads, yielding one entry per CDR3 protein. This sample has fewer than 40,000 distinct CDR3 sequences, with roughly 52% found just once. Study results and limitations: The model anticipated ophthalmopathy a median about six months pre-onset.

The V and J genes are TRBV3-1 and TRBJ1-6, with 9 bases identical to TRBD1. The material sequenced was blood. This receptor was identified in a man between 35 and 55 years old with Graves' ophthalmopathy. CDR3 in amino acids: CATRGRDRVNSPLHF. The CDR3 coding sequence is TGTGCCACCCGGGGGCGGGACAGGGTTAATTCACCCCTCCACTTT.